This T cell receptor (beta chain) was sequenced during a study of T cells after yellow fever vaccination (dated by TCRdb to the late 2010s). Regarding the complete study: The SMART-Seq v4 Ultra Low Input RNA kit was used to prepare libraries from fractions with low cell numbers. The cohort comprised two healthy male donors, one aged 18 to 30 and one aged 30 to 39 years. To track T-cell clones before and after primary and booster YFV17D yellow fever vaccination, bulk TCR alpha and beta repertoires were sequenced longitudinally. Blood was drawn at multiple timepoints before and after primary and secondary immunization, with bulk PBMC replicates and cell subsets isolated.

This clonotype was picked up many times. Its specific antigen is unknown. No quality values exist for individual bases; no much larger clone is one base distant. What this sample's treatment or condition label stands for: live attenuated yellow fever vaccine strain. At every blood-draw timepoint, two biological replicates of bulk PBMCs were collected. A standard Ficoll-Paque protocol was used to isolate PBMCs from peripheral blood. TriZol was used to extract RNA from bulk PBMCs, CD4 and CD8 fractions, and dextramer-positive and dextramer-negative fractions. Overall study results and their limits: Compared with the primary T-cell response, the secondary T-cell response was faster but weaker, reaching its peak on day 5 rather than on day 15. Because abundant contaminating clonotypes from the bulk population could be contained in FACS-sorted repertoires, computational filtering was required. After the booster, most of the clones that had expanded following primary vaccination were detected again (roughly 96% of CD4 and roughly 90% of CD8), which suggests that memory was broadly maintained. Because only a couple of donors were included in the study, the extent to which the findings can be generalized is limited. A small fraction of clonotypes showed up in both the CD4 and CD8 compartments, probably as a result of convergent recombination.

Germline trimming amounts to 1 base on V and 5 bases on J, with 3 as the count of junction bases outside the gene matches. The CDR3 runs 15 amino acids, cysteine and phenylalanine included. Only CDR3 DNA remains: 45 bases, in frame from the first base. Via the germline V gene, CDR1 is SGHTA and CDR2 FQGNSA. This sample was sequenced with an Illumina NovaSeq 6000. TCR cDNA was made using 5'RACE template switching, a step that added a universal primer site and unique molecular identifiers. cDNA synthesis was primed from both the TCR alpha and TCR beta constant segments. Two PCR steps were used to amplify libraries, with sample barcodes and sequencing adapters being added in the second step. Sequencing of libraries was performed on Illumina HiSeq 2500 (2x100 bp) or NovaSeq (2x150 bp). On the authors' methods: MIGEC handled demultiplexing of reads and collapsing into UMI consensus sequences, while MiXCR performed V(D)J alignment. Using edgeR on replicate PBMC samples, clonotypes were called vaccine-responding if FDR was below 0.01 and the log2 fold change was above 5 up to day 15. Each bulk clonotype received a CD4 or CD8 identity based on whether the sequenced CD4 or CD8 repertoire contained that clonotype at higher abundance. TCRdb applied fastp at Q25 and MiXCR to the public reads, then kept only in-frame beta chains. CDR3 protein duplicates are merged, each entry listing the most common genes and DNA. For this entry, the V and J calls and clone size follow TCRdb and not the study's own pipeline. In all, the sample holds roughly 340,000 distinct CDR3 sequences, and 3.5% to 4.5% of those were seen once. Roughly 24% of the sample comes from the top ten.

The starting material was PBMCs, obtained 5 days after the yellow fever booster vaccination. This TCR came from a man between 18 and 29 years old who received the YFV17D yellow fever vaccine. The chain couples TRBV7-2 to TRBJ2-5, with TRBD2 matching 11 junction bases. The CDR3 region has the sequence CASSLGVAGGETQYF. The DNA is TGTGCCAGCAGCTTAGGGGTAGCGGGGGGGGAGACCCAGTACTTC.